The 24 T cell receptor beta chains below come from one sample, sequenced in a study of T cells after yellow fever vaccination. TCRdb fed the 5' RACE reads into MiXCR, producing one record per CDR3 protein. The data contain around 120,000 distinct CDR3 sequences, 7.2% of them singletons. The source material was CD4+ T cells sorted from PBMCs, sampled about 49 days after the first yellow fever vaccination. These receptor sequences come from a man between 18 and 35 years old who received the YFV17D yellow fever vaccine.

The CDR3 nucleotides are TGTGCCACCAGAGAACAGGGGGCCGGTGAGCAGTTCTTC. Translating it yields CATREQGAGEQFF. This sequence joins TRBV24-1 and TRBJ2-1; 9 bases align to TRBD1. CDR1 is KGHDR and CDR2 is SFDVKD in the germline V gene. V was clipped by 7 bases and J by 9 bases; unmatched bases: 6. The CDR3 is made up of 13 amino acids.

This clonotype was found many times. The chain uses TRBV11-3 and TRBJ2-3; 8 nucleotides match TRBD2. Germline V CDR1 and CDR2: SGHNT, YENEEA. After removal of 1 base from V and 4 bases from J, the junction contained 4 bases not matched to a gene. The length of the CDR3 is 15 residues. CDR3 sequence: CASSLGLAKADTQYF. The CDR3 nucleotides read TGTGCCAGCAGCTTAGGACTAGCGAAGGCAGATACGCAGTATTTT.

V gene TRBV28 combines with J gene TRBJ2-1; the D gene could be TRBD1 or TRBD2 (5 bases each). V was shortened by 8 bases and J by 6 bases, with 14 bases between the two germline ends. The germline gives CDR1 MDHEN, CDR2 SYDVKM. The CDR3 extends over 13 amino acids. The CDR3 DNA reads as TGTGCCAGCGGCTCCGGGGACCGCAATGAGCAGTTCTTC. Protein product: CASGSGDRNEQFF.

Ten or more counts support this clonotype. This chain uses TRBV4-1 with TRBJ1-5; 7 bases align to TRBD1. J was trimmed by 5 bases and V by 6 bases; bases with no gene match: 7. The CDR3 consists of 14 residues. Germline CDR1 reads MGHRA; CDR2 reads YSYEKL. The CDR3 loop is CASRPTGRDQPQHF. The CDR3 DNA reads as TGCGCCAGCAGACCGACAGGGCGGGATCAGCCCCAGCATTTT.

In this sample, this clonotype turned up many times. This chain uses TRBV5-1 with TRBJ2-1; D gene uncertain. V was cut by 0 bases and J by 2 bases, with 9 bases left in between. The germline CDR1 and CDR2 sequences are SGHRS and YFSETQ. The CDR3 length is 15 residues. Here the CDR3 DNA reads TGCGCCAGCAGCTTGGCGGCCCGAGCCTACAATGAGCAGTTCTTC. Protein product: CASSLAARAYNEQFF. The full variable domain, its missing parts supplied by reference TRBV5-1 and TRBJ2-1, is KAGVTQTPRYLIKTRGQQVTLSCSPISGHRSVSWYQQTPGQGLQFLFEYFSETQRNKGNFPGRFSGRQFSNSRSEMNVSTLELGDSALYLCASSLAARAYNEQFFGPGTRLTVL.

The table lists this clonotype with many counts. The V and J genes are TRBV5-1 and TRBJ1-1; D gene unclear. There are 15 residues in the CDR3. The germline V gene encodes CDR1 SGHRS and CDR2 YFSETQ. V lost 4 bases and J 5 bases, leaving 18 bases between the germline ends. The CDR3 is CASSLEFSGKTEAFF. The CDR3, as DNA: TGCGCCAGCAGCCTAGAATTCAGTGGTAAGACTGAAGCTTTCTTT.

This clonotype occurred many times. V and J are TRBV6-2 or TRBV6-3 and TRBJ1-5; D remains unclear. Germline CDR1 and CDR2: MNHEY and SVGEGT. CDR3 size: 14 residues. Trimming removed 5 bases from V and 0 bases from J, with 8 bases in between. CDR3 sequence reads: CASSTQNSNQPQHF. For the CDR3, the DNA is TGTGCCAGCAGTACACAGAATAGCAATCAGCCCCAGCATTTT.

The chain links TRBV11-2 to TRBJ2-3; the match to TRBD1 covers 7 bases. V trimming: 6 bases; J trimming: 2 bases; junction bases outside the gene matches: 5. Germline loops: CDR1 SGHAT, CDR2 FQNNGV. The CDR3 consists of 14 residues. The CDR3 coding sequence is TGTGCCAGCAGTCAGGGACAGTACACAGATACGCAGTATTTT. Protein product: CASSQGQYTDTQYF.

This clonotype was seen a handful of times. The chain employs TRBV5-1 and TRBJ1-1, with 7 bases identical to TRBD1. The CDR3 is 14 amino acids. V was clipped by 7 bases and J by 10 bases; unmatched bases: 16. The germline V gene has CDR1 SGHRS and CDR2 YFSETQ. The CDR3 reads CASATGDSVNRAFF. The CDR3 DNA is TGCGCCAGCGCAACGGGGGACAGCGTTAATAGAGCTTTCTTT.

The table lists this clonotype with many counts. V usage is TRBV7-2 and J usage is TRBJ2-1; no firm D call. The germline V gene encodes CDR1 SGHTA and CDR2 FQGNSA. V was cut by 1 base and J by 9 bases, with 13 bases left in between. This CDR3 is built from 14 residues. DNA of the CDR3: TGTGCCAGCAGCTTAGACAGATTACAAGTTGAGCAGTTCTTC. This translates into CASSLDRLQVEQFF.

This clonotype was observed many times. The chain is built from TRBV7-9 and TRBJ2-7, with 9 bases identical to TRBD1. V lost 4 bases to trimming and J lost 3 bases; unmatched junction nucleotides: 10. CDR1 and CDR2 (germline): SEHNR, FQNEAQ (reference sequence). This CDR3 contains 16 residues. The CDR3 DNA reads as TGTGCCAGCAGCTCCTCCGGGACAGGGTTCATCTACGAGCAGTACGTC. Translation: CASSSSGTGFIYEQYV.

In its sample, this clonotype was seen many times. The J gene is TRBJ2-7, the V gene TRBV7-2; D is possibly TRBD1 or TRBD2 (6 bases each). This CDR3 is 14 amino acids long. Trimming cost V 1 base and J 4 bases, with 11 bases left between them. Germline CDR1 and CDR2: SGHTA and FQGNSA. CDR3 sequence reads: CASSLEKGGYEQYV. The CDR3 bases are TGTGCCAGCAGCTTAGAGAAGGGGGGTTACGAGCAGTACGTC.

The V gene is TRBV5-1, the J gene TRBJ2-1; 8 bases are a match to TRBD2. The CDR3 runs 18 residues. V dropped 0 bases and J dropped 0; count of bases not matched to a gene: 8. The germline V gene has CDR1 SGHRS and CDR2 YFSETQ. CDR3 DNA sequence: TGCGCCAGCAGCTTGGTCCCCGGGGGGGGGGACTCCTACAATGAGCAGTTCTTC. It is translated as CASSLVPGGGDSYNEQFF.

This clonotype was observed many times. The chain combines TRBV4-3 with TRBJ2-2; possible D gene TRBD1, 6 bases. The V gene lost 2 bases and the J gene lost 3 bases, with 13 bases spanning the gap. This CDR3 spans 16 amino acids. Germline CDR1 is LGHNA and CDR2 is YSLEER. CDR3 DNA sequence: TGCGCCAGCAGCCAAATCAGGGGTCCGGACACCGGGGAGCTGTTTTTT. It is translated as CASSQIRGPDTGELFF.

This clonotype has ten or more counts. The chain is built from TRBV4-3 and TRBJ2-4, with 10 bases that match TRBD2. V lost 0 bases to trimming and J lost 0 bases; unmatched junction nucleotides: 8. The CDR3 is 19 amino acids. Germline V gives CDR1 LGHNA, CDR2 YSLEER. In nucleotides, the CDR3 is TGCGCCAGCAGCCAAGACCCCCCTAGCGGGGGAGTAGCCAAAAACATTCAGTACTTC. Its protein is CASSQDPPSGGVAKNIQYF.

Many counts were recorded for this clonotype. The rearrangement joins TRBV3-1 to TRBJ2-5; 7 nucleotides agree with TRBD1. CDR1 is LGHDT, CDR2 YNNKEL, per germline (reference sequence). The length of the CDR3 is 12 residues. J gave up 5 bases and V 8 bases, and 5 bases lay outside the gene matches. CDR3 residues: CASLTRGETQYF. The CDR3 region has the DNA TGTGCCAGCCTAACCAGGGGGGAGACCCAGTACTTC.

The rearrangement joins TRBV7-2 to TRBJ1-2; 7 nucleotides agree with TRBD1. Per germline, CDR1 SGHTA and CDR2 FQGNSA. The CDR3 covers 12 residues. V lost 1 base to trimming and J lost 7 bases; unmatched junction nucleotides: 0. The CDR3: CASSLGQGGYTF. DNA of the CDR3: TGTGCCAGCAGCTTAGGACAGGGTGGCTACACCTTC.

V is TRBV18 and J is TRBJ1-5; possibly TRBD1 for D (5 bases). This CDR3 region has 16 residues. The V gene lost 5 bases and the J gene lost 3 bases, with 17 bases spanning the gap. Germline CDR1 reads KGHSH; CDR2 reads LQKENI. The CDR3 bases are TGTGCCAGCTCAGGGGCCGCAACTTTATCCAATCAGCCCCAGCATTTT. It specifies CASSGAATLSNQPQHF. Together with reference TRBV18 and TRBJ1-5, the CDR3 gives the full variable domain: NAGVMQNPRHLVRRRGQEARLRCSPMKGHSHVYWYRQLPEEGLKFMVYLQKENIIDESGMPKERFSAEFPKEGPSILRIQQVVRGDSAAYFCASSGAATLSNQPQHFGDGTRLSIL.

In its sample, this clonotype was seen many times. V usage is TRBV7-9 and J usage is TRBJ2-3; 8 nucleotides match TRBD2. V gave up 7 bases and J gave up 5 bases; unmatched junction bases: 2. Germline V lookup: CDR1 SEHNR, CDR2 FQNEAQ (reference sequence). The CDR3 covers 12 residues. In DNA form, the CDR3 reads TGTGCCAGCACCGGGGGGGAAGATACGCAGTATTTT. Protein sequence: CASTGGEDTQYF.

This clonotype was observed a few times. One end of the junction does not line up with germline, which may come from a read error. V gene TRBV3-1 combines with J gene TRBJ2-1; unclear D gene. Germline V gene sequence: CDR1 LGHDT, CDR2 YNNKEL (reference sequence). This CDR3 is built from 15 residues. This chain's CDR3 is CATSQDRVMLNEQFF. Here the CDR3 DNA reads TGTGCCACCAGCCAAGATCGGGTGATGCTTAATGAGCAGTTCTTC.

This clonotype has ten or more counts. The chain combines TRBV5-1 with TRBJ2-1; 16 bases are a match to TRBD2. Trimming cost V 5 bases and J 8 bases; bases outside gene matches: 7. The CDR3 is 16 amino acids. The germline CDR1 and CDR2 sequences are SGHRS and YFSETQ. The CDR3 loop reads CASSPGLAGGTDEQFF. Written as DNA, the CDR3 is TGCGCCAGCAGTCCGGGACTAGCGGGGGGGACGGATGAGCAGTTCTTC.

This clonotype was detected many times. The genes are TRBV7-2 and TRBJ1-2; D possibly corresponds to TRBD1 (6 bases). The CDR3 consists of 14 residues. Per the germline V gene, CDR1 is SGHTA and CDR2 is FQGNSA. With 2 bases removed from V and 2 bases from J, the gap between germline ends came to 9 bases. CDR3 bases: TGTGCCAGCAGCTTAAGGGACAAAAACTATGGCTACACCTTC. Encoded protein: CASSLRDKNYGYTF.

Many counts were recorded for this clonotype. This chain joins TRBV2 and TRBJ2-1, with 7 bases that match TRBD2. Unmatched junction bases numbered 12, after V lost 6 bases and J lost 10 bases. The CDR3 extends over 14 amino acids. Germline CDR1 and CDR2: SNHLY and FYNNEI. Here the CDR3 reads CASSGERLAGEQFF. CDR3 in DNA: TGTGCCAGCAGCGGCGAAAGACTAGCAGGCGAGCAGTTCTTC.

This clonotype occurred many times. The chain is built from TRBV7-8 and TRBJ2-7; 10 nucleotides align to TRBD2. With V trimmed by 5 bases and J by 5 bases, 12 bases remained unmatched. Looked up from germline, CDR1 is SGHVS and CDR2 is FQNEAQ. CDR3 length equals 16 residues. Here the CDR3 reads CASSPRTSGAVNEQYF. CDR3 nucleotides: TGTGCCAGCAGCCCGAGAACTAGCGGGGCTGTCAACGAGCAGTACTTC.